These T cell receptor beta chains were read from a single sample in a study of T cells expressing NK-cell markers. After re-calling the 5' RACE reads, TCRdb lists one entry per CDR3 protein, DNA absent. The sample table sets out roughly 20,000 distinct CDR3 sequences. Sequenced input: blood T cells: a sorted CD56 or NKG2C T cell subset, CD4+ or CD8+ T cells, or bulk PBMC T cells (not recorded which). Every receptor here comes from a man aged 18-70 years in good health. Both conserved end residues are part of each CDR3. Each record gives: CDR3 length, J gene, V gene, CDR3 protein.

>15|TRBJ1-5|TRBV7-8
CASSPGVNSNQPQHF
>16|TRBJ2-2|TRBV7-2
CASSLVGTGNTGELFF
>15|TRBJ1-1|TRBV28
CASSTAGLPNTEAFF
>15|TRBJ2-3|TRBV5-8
CASSSGLASTDTQYF
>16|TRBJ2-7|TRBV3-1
CASSQASGGGLGEQYF
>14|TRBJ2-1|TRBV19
CASSPKTGVNEQFF
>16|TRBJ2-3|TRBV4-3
CASSQKLVPGTDTQYF
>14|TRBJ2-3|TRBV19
CASRPDRASDTQYF
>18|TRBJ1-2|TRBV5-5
CASSSPRTGDSLTRGYTF
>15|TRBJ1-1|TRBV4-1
CASSQTEIMNTEAFF
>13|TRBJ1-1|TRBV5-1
CASSWTVNTEAFF
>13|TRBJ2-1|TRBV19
CASRLTGLKEQFF
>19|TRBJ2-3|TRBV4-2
CASSQDLGVTSGNTDTQYF
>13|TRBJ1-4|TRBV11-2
CASSSDGHEKLFF